This is a list of T cell receptor beta chains from one sample in a study of CD8 T cells in Susac syndrome. One entry per CDR3 protein, called by TCRdb with MiXCR from the immunoSEQ multiplex PCR reads. The sample carries 150,000 to 180,000 distinct CDR3 sequences, 85% to 95% recorded once. The sample was CD4+ T cells from PBMCs. Receptor source: a human donor with Susac syndrome. CDR3s include the opening cysteine and the closing phenylalanine or tryptophan. Each record gives: V gene, J gene, clone size, D gene, CDR3 DNA, CDR3 protein. D genes are given only for firm matches. The size field is filled for only some rows; it gives once, few, many or a size class.

V: TRBV13; J: TRBJ2-7; size: -; D: TRBD1; DNA: TGTGCCAGCAGCCCAAGACAGGGACACGAGCAGTACTTC; CDR3: CASSPRQGHEQYF
V: TRBV9; J: TRBJ1-6; size: -; D: TRBD1; DNA: TGTGCCAGCAGCGACCGGACAGGGCCCTCACCCCTCCACTTT; CDR3: CASSDRTGPSPLHF
V: TRBV5-1; J: TRBJ2-7; size: -; D: TRBD1; DNA: TGCGCCAGCAGCTTACGCCCAGGGGGCGACGAGCAGTACTTC; CDR3: CASSLRPGGDEQYF
V: TRBV20-1; J: TRBJ1-5; size: -; D: -; DNA: TGCAGTGCTAGGCCGGATACTGTCGGTCAGCCCCAGCATTTT; CDR3: CSARPDTVGQPQHF
V: TRBV3-1; J: TRBJ2-4; size: -; D: -; DNA: TGTGCCAGCAGCCAAGGCAGGTACATTCAGTACTTC; CDR3: CASSQGRYIQYF
V: TRBV4-2; J: TRBJ1-4; size: -; D: -; DNA: TGTGCCAGCAGCCAAGATCCACAGGGCGCAACTAATGAAAAACTGTTTTTT; CDR3: CASSQDPQGATNEKLFF
V: TRBV3-1; J: TRBJ2-5; size: few; D: -; DNA: TGTGCCAGCAGCCAACGTGGAGGGGGGGAAGAGACCCAGTACTTC; CDR3: CASSQRGGGEETQYF
V: TRBV12-3/TRBV12-4; J: TRBJ2-5; size: -; D: TRBD1; DNA: TGTGCCAGCAGGTCCCAGGGGGCGCCGAAAGAGACCCAGTACTTC; CDR3: CASRSQGAPKETQYF
V: TRBV7-8; J: TRBJ2-7; size: -; D: TRBD1; DNA: TGTGCCAGCAGCCTCGGGACAGGGAACTACGAGCAGTACTTC; CDR3: CASSLGTGNYEQYF
V: TRBV20-1; J: TRBJ1-2; size: once; D: -; DNA: TGCAGTGCTAGTTTATCCGCTGGGGGCTACACCTTC; CDR3: CSASLSAGGYTF
V: TRBV29-1; J: TRBJ1-3; size: -; D: -; DNA: TGCGGCCTAGGGGCGGTCGGAAACACCATATATTTT; CDR3: CGLGAVGNTIYF
V: TRBV4-2; J: TRBJ2-4; size: -; D: -; DNA: TGTGCCAGCAGCCCACCTGGGGGCATCGGGGACATTCAGTACTTC; CDR3: CASSPPGGIGDIQYF
V: TRBV11-2; J: TRBJ2-7; size: -; D: -; DNA: TGTGCCAGCAGCTTAGCTCGGGGTCTCTACGAGCAGTACTTC; CDR3: CASSLARGLYEQYF
V: TRBV7-2; J: TRBJ1-1; size: -; D: -; DNA: TGTGCCAGCAGCTTAGGACCGGGGGTCGGGACTGAAGCTTTCTTT; CDR3: CASSLGPGVGTEAFF
V: TRBV7-9; J: TRBJ2-2; size: -; D: -; DNA: TGTGCCAGCAGCCAGGACATTATCACCGGGGAGCTGTTTTTT; CDR3: CASSQDIITGELFF
V: TRBV20-1; J: TRBJ2-1; size: -; D: -; DNA: TGCAGTGTCAGAGGGCCTGGCTACAATGAGCAGTTCTTC; CDR3: CSVRGPGYNEQFF
V: TRBV4-1; J: TRBJ2-7; size: -; D: -; DNA: TGCGCCAGCAGCTACACGCCAGGGTCTTCCTACGAGCAGTACTTC; CDR3: CASSYTPGSSYEQYF
V: TRBV7-8; J: TRBJ2-1; size: once; D: -; DNA: TGTGCCAGCACCCCGAGGCGTCGCCTAGAGGATGAGCAGTTCTTC; CDR3: CASTPRRRLEDEQFF
V: TRBV27; J: TRBJ1-3; size: -; D: -; DNA: TGTGCCAGCAAGGGCAGCATCTCTGGAAACACCATATATTTT; CDR3: CASKGSISGNTIYF
V: TRBV20-1; J: TRBJ2-5; size: -; D: -; DNA: TGCAGTGCTAGAGATCGGGTTAAAGAGACCCAGTACTTC; CDR3: CSARDRVKETQYF
V: TRBV12-3/TRBV12-4; J: TRBJ1-1; size: few; D: -; DNA: TGTGCCAGCAGTTTTAGGGGGGGCACTGAAGCTTTCTTT; CDR3: CASSFRGGTEAFF
V: TRBV28; J: TRBJ2-5; size: -; D: -; DNA: TGTGCCAGCCAGGTGAACCAAGAGACCCAGTACTTC; CDR3: CASQVNQETQYF
V: TRBV10-3; J: TRBJ2-1; size: -; D: TRBD1; DNA: TGTGCCATCGCGGGGAACACAGGGGGAACACAGTTCTTC; CDR3: CAIAGNTGGTQFF
V: TRBV6-6; J: TRBJ2-7; size: -; D: -; DNA: TGTGCCAGCACCAAACGGGGTGAATCCTACGAGCAGTACTTC; CDR3: CASTKRGESYEQYF
V: TRBV9; J: TRBJ1-1; size: -; D: -; DNA: TGTGCCAGCAGCCCCCGGAGGGCGGGACCTTCGAACACTGAAGCTTTCTTT; CDR3: CASSPRRAGPSNTEAFF
V: TRBV5-1; J: TRBJ2-1; size: -; D: TRBD2; DNA: TGCGCCAGCAGCTTGACTAGCGGGGACCGCAATGAGCAGTTCTTC; CDR3: CASSLTSGDRNEQFF
V: TRBV29-1; J: TRBJ2-3; size: -; D: TRBD2; DNA: TGCAGCGTCCATACTAGCGGGGGGGCAGATACGCAGTATTTT; CDR3: CSVHTSGGADTQYF
V: TRBV3-1; J: TRBJ1-2; size: -; D: -; DNA: TGTGCCAGCAGCCAAGAGAGAGGCGACTATGGCTACACCTTC; CDR3: CASSQERGDYGYTF
V: TRBV27; J: TRBJ1-2; size: few; D: -; DNA: TGTGCCAGCAGTGGGACGGGATATGGCTACACCTTC; CDR3: CASSGTGYGYTF
V: TRBV7-3; J: TRBJ2-1; size: -; D: -; DNA: TGTGCCAGCAGCTTCGTCCTAGCCCCCTACAATGAGCAGTTCTTC; CDR3: CASSFVLAPYNEQFF
V: TRBV12-3/TRBV12-4; J: TRBJ1-2; size: -; D: -; DNA: TGTGCCAGCAGTAACCGGAGGTTGAACTATGGCTACACCTTC; CDR3: CASSNRRLNYGYTF
V: TRBV29-1; J: TRBJ2-7; size: -; D: -; DNA: TGCAGCGTTTCGACGACCTACGAGCAGTACTTC; CDR3: CSVSTTYEQYF
V: TRBV7-3; J: TRBJ1-1; size: -; D: -; DNA: TGTGCCAGCAGCCCCGGTCAGGCGAACACTGAAGCTTTCTTT; CDR3: CASSPGQANTEAFF
V: TRBV6-5; J: TRBJ2-3; size: -; D: -; DNA: TGTGCCAGCAGGATACCGGGCACAGATACGCAGTATTTT; CDR3: CASRIPGTDTQYF
V: TRBV11-2; J: TRBJ1-2; size: once; D: -; DNA: TGTGCCAGCAGCCCCCTCCCCGTTTACGGCTACACCTTC; CDR3: CASSPLPVYGYTF
V: TRBV20-1; J: TRBJ1-3; size: -; D: -; DNA: TGCAGTGCTAGACGGACTAGCTCTGGAAACACCATATATTTT; CDR3: CSARRTSSGNTIYF
V: TRBV7-9; J: TRBJ2-5; size: -; D: -; DNA: TGTGCCAGCAGCTTAGCAATCGGCGTACAAGGGCCCCAAGAGACCCAGTACTTC; CDR3: CASSLAIGVQGPQETQYF
V: TRBV27; J: TRBJ2-6; size: -; D: TRBD1; DNA: TGTGCCAGCAGTTCCCCGGACAGGGTTGGGGCCAACGTCCTGACTTTC; CDR3: CASSSPDRVGANVLTF
V: TRBV23-1; J: TRBJ1-1; size: -; D: -; DNA: TGCGCCAGCAGTTCCGCCAGGAACACTGAAGCTTTCTTT; CDR3: CASSSARNTEAFF
V: TRBV20-1; J: TRBJ1-6; size: -; D: -; DNA: TGCAGTGCCTGGGGGGGACAAGATAATTCACCCCTCCACTTT; CDR3: CSAWGGQDNSPLHF
V: TRBV9; J: TRBJ2-5; size: -; D: TRBD2; DNA: TGTGCCAGCAGCCCCTCCAAGACTAGCGGGGGGCCCGAGACCCAGTACTTC; CDR3: CASSPSKTSGGPETQYF
V: TRBV15; J: TRBJ2-1; size: -; D: -; DNA: TGTGCCACCAGCAGATCGCGAAACGGTGAGCAGTTCTTC; CDR3: CATSRSRNGEQFF
V: TRBV29-1; J: TRBJ2-7; size: -; D: TRBD1; DNA: TGCAGCGCGGGACAGGCTACCTACGAGCAGTACTTC; CDR3: CSAGQATYEQYF
V: TRBV20-1; J: TRBJ2-1; size: -; D: -; DNA: TGCAGTGCTCGGAGGCATGAGCAGTTCTTC; CDR3: CSARRHEQFF
V: TRBV4-3; J: TRBJ2-1; size: -; D: -; DNA: TGCGCCAGCAGCCAAGAAGGCTTTAATGAGCAGTTCTTC; CDR3: CASSQEGFNEQFF
V: TRBV6-5; J: TRBJ2-7; size: -; D: TRBD2; DNA: TGTGCCAGCGGGACTAGCAGTTACGAGCAGTACTTC; CDR3: CASGTSSYEQYF
V: TRBV3-1; J: TRBJ2-5; size: -; D: TRBD2; DNA: TGTGCCAGCAGCCAACCGGGACTAGCGCCCCAAGAGACCCAGTACTTC; CDR3: CASSQPGLAPQETQYF
V: TRBV6-5; J: TRBJ1-1; size: -; D: TRBD1; DNA: TGTGCCAGCAGTTACGTGGGACAGCAGAACACTGAAGCTTTCTTT; CDR3: CASSYVGQQNTEAFF
V: TRBV6-5; J: TRBJ2-7; size: -; D: -; DNA: TGTGCCAGCAGTATGACAGGTGACGAGCAGTACTTC; CDR3: CASSMTGDEQYF
V: TRBV2; J: TRBJ1-1; size: -; D: -; DNA: TGTGCCAGCAGTGTAAAGGTCATGGCTTTCTTT; CDR3: CASSVKVMAFF
V: TRBV13; J: TRBJ1-3; size: -; D: -; DNA: TGTGCCAGCAGCTTAGAATACGGCAGGACTTCTGGAAACACCATATATTTT; CDR3: CASSLEYGRTSGNTIYF
V: TRBV15; J: TRBJ2-5; size: once; D: -; DNA: TGTGCCACCGAGCAACAAGAGACCCAGTACTTC; CDR3: CATEQQETQYF
V: TRBV16; J: TRBJ1-1; size: -; D: -; DNA: TGTGCCAGCAGCCAATCGACTCAGAACACTGAAGCTTTCTTT; CDR3: CASSQSTQNTEAFF
V: TRBV20-1; J: TRBJ2-2; size: -; D: -; DNA: TGCAGTGCTAGAGGACTCACCGGGGAGCTGTTTTTT; CDR3: CSARGLTGELFF